The rows below give T cell receptor beta chains drawn from one sample of a study of immune heterogeneity within non-small cell lung tumors. TCRdb reprocessed the multiplex PCR reads via MiXCR and lists one record per CDR3 protein. The sample holds about 4,300 distinct CDR3 sequences, about 24% seen once. The sample consisted of lung tumor tissue. The source is a man in his fifties or sixties with non-small cell lung cancer. Both conserved end residues are part of each CDR3. The D gene is left open where the match is weak. The listing skips clone size in some rows; elsewhere it reads once, few, many or a size class.

size: medium-sized
J: TRBJ2-1
V: TRBV20-1
D: NA
DNA: TGCAGTGCTAGACCCTCGGGACCCGGGCTCCACAATGAGCAGTTCTTC
CDR3: CSARPSGPGLHNEQFF

size: medium-sized
J: TRBJ2-1
V: TRBV6-2/TRBV6-3
D: TRBD2
DNA: TGTGCCAGCAGTTACCTAGCGGGGGGGCCCAATGAGCAGTTCTTC
CDR3: CASSYLAGGPNEQFF

size: medium-sized
J: TRBJ2-7
V: TRBV28
D: NA
DNA: TGTGCCAGCAGTTTTAGCTCCTACGAGCAGTACTTC
CDR3: CASSFSSYEQYF

size: medium-sized
J: TRBJ2-3
V: TRBV29-1
D: TRBD2
DNA: TGCAGCGTTGGACTAGCGGGGGGGCAGGATACGCAGTATTTT
CDR3: CSVGLAGGQDTQYF

size: medium-sized
J: TRBJ2-7
V: TRBV5-1
D: TRBD2
DNA: TGCGCCAGCAGCTTGGTAGCGGGGGGTATCAACGAGCAGTACTTC
CDR3: CASSLVAGGINEQYF

size: medium-sized
J: TRBJ1-2
V: TRBV19
D: NA
DNA: TGTGCCAGTAGTATTAACTATGGCTACACCTTC
CDR3: CASSINYGYTF

size: medium-sized
J: TRBJ2-7
V: TRBV6-1
D: TRBD2
DNA: TGTGCCAGCAGTTACAGCGGCGGGGGGAATTACGAGCAGTACTTC
CDR3: CASSYSGGGNYEQYF

size: medium-sized
J: TRBJ2-1
V: TRBV4-1
D: TRBD2
DNA: TGCGCCAGCAGCCAATGGACTAGCGGATACAATGAGCAGTTCTTC
CDR3: CASSQWTSGYNEQFF

size: medium-sized
J: TRBJ1-3
V: TRBV7-2
D: NA
DNA: TGTGCCAGCAGTTCCTCGACAGCCGGGAACACCATATATTTT
CDR3: CASSSSTAGNTIYF

size: medium-sized
J: TRBJ2-1
V: TRBV28
D: TRBD2
DNA: TGTGCCAGCAGTTTATCAGGGACTAGCGGGTCACGGGAGCAGTTCTTC
CDR3: CASSLSGTSGSREQFF

size: medium-sized
J: TRBJ2-6
V: TRBV27
D: NA
DNA: TGTGCCAGCAGTCCCCTCTTCTCTGGGGCCAACGTCCTGACTTTC
CDR3: CASSPLFSGANVLTF

size: medium-sized
J: TRBJ1-2
V: TRBV7-2
D: NA
DNA: TGTGCCAGCAGCTTAGTTGGGGCGTTAGGCTACACCTTC
CDR3: CASSLVGALGYTF

size: medium-sized
J: TRBJ2-2
V: TRBV19
D: NA
DNA: TGTGCCAGTTTTGCACGGGCGAACACCGGGGAGCTGTTTTTT
CDR3: CASFARANTGELFF

size: medium-sized
J: TRBJ1-4
V: TRBV11-2
D: NA
DNA: TGTGCCAGCAGCTTCGGGGTCGGAGAAAAACTGTTTTTT
CDR3: CASSFGVGEKLFF

size: medium-sized
J: TRBJ2-1
V: TRBV3-1
D: NA
DNA: TGTGCCAGCAGCCAGCTCGAGGATGAGCAGTTCTTC
CDR3: CASSQLEDEQFF

size: NA
J: TRBJ2-7
V: TRBV6-1
D: TRBD1
DNA: TGTGCCAGCAGTGAACCGGACAGGGCGTCCTACGAGGAGTACTTC
CDR3: CASSEPDRASYEEYF

size: medium-sized
J: TRBJ1-1
V: TRBV28
D: NA
DNA: TGTGCCAGCAGTCCCCCCGCAGTTCCCACTGAAGCTTTCTTT
CDR3: CASSPPAVPTEAFF

size: NA
J: TRBJ2-7
V: TRBV11-2
D: NA
DNA: TGTGCCATCAGCCCTGGACACAATTACGAGCAGTACTTC
CDR3: CAISPGHNYEQYF

size: large
J: TRBJ2-7
V: TRBV10-3
D: TRBD2
DNA: TGTGCCATCAGTGAAGGTAGCGGGGGCCCTAGTTCCTACGAGCAGTACTTC
CDR3: CAISEGSGGPSSYEQYF

size: medium-sized
J: TRBJ1-1
V: TRBV27
D: NA
DNA: TGTGCCAGCAGTTTCTCTGGGTTGGACACTGAAGCTTTCTTT
CDR3: CASSFSGLDTEAFF

size: large
J: TRBJ2-1
V: TRBV20-1
D: NA
DNA: TGCAGTGCGATTAGCGGAGACACCTCCTACAATGAGCAGTTCTTC
CDR3: CSAISGDTSYNEQFF

size: many
J: TRBJ2-5
V: TRBV3-1
D: TRBD2
DNA: TGTGCCAGCAGCCCTACCCTCACTAGCGGGGATCGGAGTATGGGAGAGACCCAGTACTTC
CDR3: CASSPTLTSGDRSMGETQYF

size: medium-sized
J: TRBJ2-3
V: TRBV6-4
D: NA
DNA: TGTGCCAGCAGTGTGGGGGGCGAGACAGATACGCAGTATTTT
CDR3: CASSVGGETDTQYF

size: many
J: TRBJ2-2
V: TRBV6-2/TRBV6-3
D: TRBD1
DNA: TGTGCCAGCACCGACGGGACAGGGGACACCGGGGAGCTGTTTTTT
CDR3: CASTDGTGDTGELFF

size: medium-sized
J: TRBJ2-1
V: TRBV2
D: NA
DNA: TGTGCCAGAAAACAGCCGCTCTACAATGAGCAGTTCTTC
CDR3: CARKQPLYNEQFF

size: NA
J: TRBJ1-3
V: TRBV28
D: NA
DNA: TGTGCCAGCAGTAAGGAAGTCTCTGGAAACACCTTTTATTTT
CDR3: CASSKEVSGNTFYF

size: NA
J: TRBJ1-5
V: TRBV2
D: NA
DNA: TGTGCCAGCGGGAAAGGCACCAATGAGCCCCAGCATTTT
CDR3: CASGKGTNEPQHF

size: medium-sized
J: TRBJ2-7
V: TRBV12-3/TRBV12-4
D: NA
DNA: TGTGCCAGCAGTTTGGGTATGGGAGGCGGACGGTTATACGAGCAGTACTTC
CDR3: CASSLGMGGGRLYEQYF

size: medium-sized
J: TRBJ1-3
V: TRBV7-7
D: NA
DNA: TGTGCTAGCAGCTTAGCGACCGGCCCTGGAAACACCATATATTTT
CDR3: CASSLATGPGNTIYF

size: many
J: TRBJ2-1
V: TRBV5-1
D: TRBD2
DNA: TGCGCCAGCAGCTTGGATCTTAGCGGGAGCGGCAATGAGCAGTTCTTC
CDR3: CASSLDLSGSGNEQFF

size: medium-sized
J: TRBJ1-1
V: TRBV30
D: NA
DNA: TGTGCCTGGAGTGAGGCGTCAGCTTTCTTT
CDR3: CAWSEASAFF

size: NA
J: TRBJ1-2
V: TRBV6-1
D: NA
DNA: TGTGCCATTACCACCCCTTCGGACGGATACTTTAACTATGGCTACACCTTC
CDR3: CAITTPSDGYFNYGYTF

size: medium-sized
J: TRBJ1-4
V: TRBV6-5
D: TRBD1
DNA: TGTGCCAGCAGTTACTTAGGGGGCGAAAAACTGTTTTTT
CDR3: CASSYLGGEKLFF

size: medium-sized
J: TRBJ1-6
V: TRBV6-1
D: TRBD1
DNA: TGTGCCAGCAGTGAAAGGGACAGAAGCTATTCACCCCTCCACTTT
CDR3: CASSERDRSYSPLHF

size: medium-sized
J: TRBJ2-1
V: TRBV20-1
D: NA
DNA: TGCAGTGCTAGTACGATTAGCGGACCCTACAATGAGCAGTTCTTC
CDR3: CSASTISGPYNEQFF

size: many
J: TRBJ1-4
V: TRBV20-1
D: TRBD1
DNA: TGCAGTGCGCCCGGACAGGGAGGTGAAAAACTGTTTTTT
CDR3: CSAPGQGGEKLFF

size: medium-sized
J: TRBJ2-2
V: TRBV6-1
D: TRBD1
DNA: TGTGCCAGCAGTCAAGGGACAGGGAGCACCGGGGAGCTGTTTTTT
CDR3: CASSQGTGSTGELFF

size: medium-sized
J: TRBJ1-1
V: TRBV19
D: TRBD1
DNA: TGTGCCAGTAGTCAGGGGGACAGCTGGAACACTGAAGCTTTCTTT
CDR3: CASSQGDSWNTEAFF

size: NA
J: TRBJ1-2
V: TRBV6-1
D: TRBD1
DNA: TGTGCCAGCCCCCGAGGACAGGAGTTCGGTGGCTACACCTTC
CDR3: CASPRGQEFGGYTF

size: medium-sized
J: TRBJ1-6
V: TRBV20-1
D: TRBD1
DNA: TGCAGTGCGCAGACAGGGGTCCTTAATTCACCCCTCCACTTT
CDR3: CSAQTGVLNSPLHF

size: NA
J: TRBJ2-7
V: TRBV7-6
D: TRBD2
DNA: TGTGCCACCCTACTAGCGCAGTCCTACGAGCAGTACTTC
CDR3: CATLLAQSYEQYF

size: medium-sized
J: TRBJ1-6
V: TRBV6-2/TRBV6-3
D: TRBD1
DNA: TGTGCCAGCAGCTCCGGGACAGATAATTCACCCCTCCACTTT
CDR3: CASSSGTDNSPLHF

size: medium-sized
J: TRBJ2-1
V: TRBV28
D: TRBD2
DNA: TGTGCCACTACGCGGGGGGGGCCGTTCGAGCAGTTCTTC
CDR3: CATTRGGPFEQFF

size: NA
J: TRBJ1-6
V: TRBV14
D: NA
DNA: TGTGCCAGCGCTCTATCAGGGCTTGATTCACCCCTCCACTTT
CDR3: CASALSGLDSPLHF

size: NA
J: TRBJ2-7
V: TRBV30
D: NA
DNA: TGTGCCTGGAGTGTAGGGTTGGAGGGCGAGCAGTACTTC
CDR3: CAWSVGLEGEQYF

size: NA
J: TRBJ1-2
V: TRBV19
D: NA
DNA: TGTGCCAGTTCAACTAAGGAGTGGGCCTATGGCTACACCTTC
CDR3: CASSTKEWAYGYTF

size: medium-sized
J: TRBJ1-1
V: TRBV12-3/TRBV12-4
D: NA
DNA: TGTGCCACGACCCTGACAGCGAACACTGAAGCTTTCTTT
CDR3: CATTLTANTEAFF

size: many
J: TRBJ2-5
V: TRBV5-5
D: TRBD2
DNA: TGTGCCAGCAGCTTGAGGGGGGTAGCGGGGGGACTCCAAGAGACCCAGTACTTC
CDR3: CASSLRGVAGGLQETQYF

size: medium-sized
J: TRBJ1-5
V: TRBV29-1
D: TRBD1
DNA: TGCAGCGTTGCGACAGGGGTTATGGGTCAGCCCCAGCATTTT
CDR3: CSVATGVMGQPQHF

size: medium-sized
J: TRBJ2-1
V: TRBV6-1
D: TRBD1
DNA: TGTGCCAGCAGGGGGGACAGGGGAATATACAATGAGCAGTTCTTC
CDR3: CASRGDRGIYNEQFF

size: medium-sized
J: TRBJ2-3
V: TRBV29-1
D: TRBD2
DNA: TGCAGCGTAATAGCGGGGGTAACAGATACGCAGTATTTT
CDR3: CSVIAGVTDTQYF

size: medium-sized
J: TRBJ1-2
V: TRBV4-2
D: NA
DNA: TGTGCCAGCAGAGGGACGGAGGATTATGGCTACACCTTC
CDR3: CASRGTEDYGYTF

size: many
J: TRBJ2-3
V: TRBV6-2/TRBV6-3
D: TRBD1
DNA: TGTGCCAGCAGCCACCCGACAGGGGCAGATACGCAGTATTTT
CDR3: CASSHPTGADTQYF